What follows are 29 T cell receptor beta chains derived from one specimen sequenced in a study of T cell repertoires in ileal Crohn's disease. Only in-frame clones appear in the TCRdb table, and some are missing; sequencing was by immunoSEQ multiplex PCR. The sample records fewer than 20,000 clones, 90% to 95% being singletons. The sample was ileal tissue. The receptors shown here come from an adult with Crohn's disease.

This chain joins TRBV7-9 and TRBJ1-2, with D perhaps matching TRBD1 (6 bases). The CDR3 contains 15 residues. The V gene's germline CDR1 is SEHNR and CDR2 FQNEAQ (reference sequence). With 4 bases removed from V and 4 bases from J, the gap between germline ends came to 16 bases. The CDR3 nucleotides are TGTGCCAGCAGCTCCGGGAGGGGGGGAGTCTATGGCTACACCTTC. The encoded protein is CASSSGRGGVYGYTF.

The gene calls are TRBV5-1 and TRBJ1-1, with D tentatively TRBD1 (5 bases). Per germline, CDR1 SGHRS and CDR2 YFSETQ. The CDR3 spans 13 residues. The V end was cut by 2 bases, the J end by 1 base, with 6 bases between. The CDR3 nucleotides read TGCGCCAGCAGCTTTGGGGCGAACACTGAAGCTTTCTTT. Translated, it gives CASSFGANTEAFF.

V and J are TRBV6-4 and TRBJ1-5; 7 bases are shared with TRBD1. CDR1 and CDR2 (germline): MRHNA, SNTAGT. CDR3 length equals 15 residues. After removal of 6 bases from V and 6 bases from J, the junction contained 11 bases not matched to a gene. The CDR3 spells CASSRQGGGAQPQHF. CDR3 sequence (DNA): TGTGCCAGCAGCAGACAGGGCGGCGGGGCTCAGCCCCAGCATTTT.

This clone was observed once. The chain links TRBV19 to TRBJ2-2, with 10 positions matching TRBD2. The ends lost 6 bases at V and 5 bases at J; junction bases unmatched: 12. This CDR3 has 17 residues. Per germline, CDR1 LNHDA and CDR2 SQIVND (reference sequence). CDR3 residues: CASSIPIAGGYTGELFF. The DNA of the CDR3 is TGTGCCAGTAGCATCCCAATAGCGGGGGGTTATACCGGGGAGCTGTTTTTT. The complete variable domain, with remaining parts taken from reference TRBV19 and TRBJ2-2, reads DGGITQSPKYLFRKEGQNVTLSCEQNLNHDAMYWYRQDPGQGLRLIYYSQIVNDFQKGDIAEGYSVSREKKESFPLTVTSAQKNPTAFYLCASSIPIAGGYTGELFFGEGSRLTVL.

This chain links TRBV2 with TRBJ2-5; TRBD2 might be the D (5 bases). The germline CDR1 and CDR2 sequences are SNHLY and FYNNEI. V lost 6 bases and J lost 1, with 15 bases in between. This CDR3 is built from 15 residues. CDR3 region: CASRLQRTPQETQYF. In nucleotides, the CDR3 is TGTGCCAGCAGGCTTCAGAGGACTCCCCAAGAGACCCAGTACTTC.

The chain joins TRBV6-8 to TRBJ2-2; no firm D call. The V gene's germline CDR1 is MNHGY and CDR2 SAAAGT. The CDR3 loop spans 15 amino acids. V was pared by 4 bases and J by 4 bases, with 13 bases between. CDR3 bases: TGTGCCAGCAGTTGCAGGTATACCCCCACCGGGGAGCTGTTTTTT. Its protein is CASSCRYTPTGELFF.

Details on this clone: One end of the junction varies from germline; a read error may be responsible. This chain uses TRBV27 with TRBJ1-2; maybe TRBD1 (5 bases). The CDR3 contains 13 residues. Germline CDR1 is MNHEY and CDR2 is SMNVEV (reference sequence). CDR3 loop: CASSPTANYGHTF. In DNA, the CDR3 is TGTGCCAGCAGTCCGACAGCTAACTATGGCCACACCTTC.

This chain links TRBV19 with TRBJ2-4; D gene unclear. V dropped 3 bases and J dropped 0 bases, with 9 bases sitting between them. Germline-derived CDR1 and CDR2 are LNHDA and SQIVND (reference sequence). The CDR3 extends over 15 amino acids. The CDR3 DNA reads TGTGCCAGTAGTATGAGTCGATTAGCCAAAAACATTCAGTACTTC. Translation: CASSMSRLAKNIQYF.

The CDR3 DNA follows: TGTGCCAGCAGTCCCGGGGGGGTGGTCTACAATGAGCAGTTCTTC. It specifies CASSPGGVVYNEQFF. The J gene is TRBJ2-1, the V gene TRBV2; 8 nucleotides match TRBD2. V shed 5 bases, J shed 3 bases, and the junction held 6 bases outside the gene matches. In germline, CDR1 is SNHLY, CDR2 FYNNEI. The CDR3 consists of 15 residues.

The chain links TRBV29-1 to TRBJ2-7, with D perhaps TRBD2 (6 bases). V was shortened by 0 bases and J by 4 bases, with 7 bases between the two germline ends. The length of the CDR3 is 12 residues. Germline CDR1 SQVTM, CDR2 ANQGSEA. The CDR3 DNA sequence: TGCAGCGTTGAAGAGCGGGATTACGAGCAGTACTTC. Its translation: CSVEERDYEQYF.

The chain combines TRBV6-5 with TRBJ1-2, with TRBD1 matching 9 bases. This CDR3 comprises 16 residues. Trimming took 0 bases from V and 1 from J; bases not matched to a gene: 3. The germline V gene encodes CDR1 MNHEY and CDR2 SVGAGI. The CDR3 reads CASSYSEGQGNYGYTF. Here the CDR3 DNA reads TGTGCCAGCAGTTACTCTGAGGGACAGGGTAACTATGGCTACACCTTC.

This clone appeared a single time. CDR3: CASTPGGFQETQYF. CDR3 bases: TGTGCCAGTACCCCTGGAGGTTTTCAAGAGACCCAGTACTTC. The chain joins TRBV19 to TRBJ2-5, with a tentative D call TRBD2 (5 bases). The CDR3 contains 14 residues. Per the germline V gene, CDR1 is LNHDA and CDR2 is SQIVND (reference sequence). Trimming took off 7 bases at V and 2 bases at J, with 14 bases between the two ends.

CDR3 sequence: CASGGRDYNQPQHF. The CDR3 nucleotides read TGTGCCAGCGGGGGGAGGGACTATAATCAGCCCCAGCATTTT. V and J are TRBV2 and TRBJ1-5, with D tentatively TRBD1 (5 bases). Per germline, CDR1 SNHLY and CDR2 FYNNEI. Trimming pared 8 bases from V and 4 bases from J, leaving 15 bases between. The CDR3 totals 14 residues. Filled out from reference TRBV2 and TRBJ1-5, the complete variable domain reads EPEVTQTPSHQVTQMGQEVILRCVPISNHLYFYWYRQILGQKVEFLVSFYNNEISEKSEIFDDQFSVERPDGSNFTLKIRSTKLEDSAMYFCASGGRDYNQPQHFGDGTRLSIL.

J is TRBJ2-2 and V is TRBV27, with TRBD2 matching over 7 bases. V lost 3 bases to trimming and J lost 5 bases; unmatched junction nucleotides: 3. Germline CDR1 reads MNHEY; CDR2 reads SMNVEV (reference sequence). CDR3 length: 14 residues. The CDR3, as DNA: TGTGCCAGCAGTTTGGCCGGGGGGACCGGGGAGCTGTTTTTT. This translates into CASSLAGGTGELFF.

The chain employs TRBV5-6 and TRBJ1-2; D unresolved. V gave up 2 bases and J gave up 7 bases, with 6 bases separating them. This CDR3 contains 11 residues. Per the germline V gene, CDR1 is SGHDT and CDR2 is YYEEEE. CDR3 in DNA: TGTGCCAGCAGCTTATCCGGTGGCTACACCTTC. This encodes CASSLSGGYTF. Full variable domain (remainder filled in from reference TRBV5-6 and TRBJ1-2): DAGVTQSPTHLIKTRGQQVTLRCSPKSGHDTVSWYQQALGQGPQFIFQYYEEEERQRGNFPDRFSGHQFPNYSSELNVNALLLGDSALYLCASSLSGGYTFGSGTRLTVV.

J is TRBJ2-5 and V is TRBV6-5; D ambiguous. Germline V gene sequence: CDR1 MNHEY, CDR2 SVGAGI. The CDR3 covers 15 residues. Trimming removed 0 bases at V and 7 bases at J, with 15 bases between. CDR3 in amino acids: CASSYSDNSPRTQYF. The CDR3 bases are TGTGCCAGCAGTTACTCTGATAACTCTCCCCGGACCCAGTACTTC.

The chain couples TRBV7-9 to TRBJ2-1; no firm D call. Germline V lookup: CDR1 SEHNR, CDR2 FQNEAQ (reference sequence). V was pared by 5 bases and J by 9 bases, with 14 bases between. The CDR3 spans 13 residues. This CDR3 reads CASSGSGSSEQFF. DNA for the CDR3: TGTGCCAGCAGCGGGTCAGGATCGAGTGAGCAGTTCTTC.

This chain links TRBV5-4 with TRBJ1-1; D possibly corresponds to TRBD1 (5 bases). Trimming pared 3 bases from V and 3 bases from J, leaving 18 bases between. The CDR3 has 16 residues. Germline CDR1 is SGHNT and CDR2 is YYREEE (reference sequence). The CDR3 coding sequence is TGTGCCAGCAGCTGGGGGGGACTCTCGGAGGACACTGAAGCTTTCTTT. This sequence encodes CASSWGGLSEDTEAFF. Supplemented by reference TRBV5-4 and TRBJ1-1, the full variable domain reads ETGVTQSPTHLIKTRGQQVTLRCSSQSGHNTVSWYQQALGQGPQFIFQYYREEENGRGNFPPRFSGLQFPNYSSELNVNALELDDSALYLCASSWGGLSEDTEAFFGQGTRLTVV.

The CDR3 reads CASSLHRDNQPQHF. CDR3 nucleotides: TGTGCCAGTAGTTTGCACAGGGACAATCAGCCCCAGCATTTT. The chain has TRBV19 and TRBJ1-5, with a weak D call TRBD1 (6 bases). The CDR3 extends over 14 amino acids. Germline V gene data show CDR1 as LNHDA and CDR2 as SQIVND (reference sequence). Trimming shortened V by 5 bases and J by 3 bases, and 11 bases separated the two germline ends.

V usage is TRBV2 and J usage is TRBJ1-1; tentatively, D is TRBD1 (5 bases). With 8 bases removed from V and 1 base from J, the gap between germline ends came to 14 bases. The CDR3 is made up of 14 amino acids. CDR1 and CDR2 from the germline V gene are SNHLY and FYNNEI. The CDR3 loop is CASPGEGRNTEAFF. CDR3 nucleotide sequence: TGTGCCAGCCCGGGGGAGGGGAGGAACACTGAAGCTTTCTTT.

The genes are TRBV20-1 and TRBJ2-7, with D possibly matching TRBD1 (5 bases). The CDR3 covers 11 residues. The V and J ends lost 3 bases and 2 bases respectively, with 5 bases between them. Germline CDR1 reads DFQATT; CDR2 reads SNEGSKA (reference sequence). CDR3 sequence: CSARTAYEQYF. The DNA for the CDR3 is TGCAGTGCTAGGACAGCCTACGAGCAGTACTTC.

The rearrangement links TRBV4-1 to TRBJ2-3; the match to TRBD2 covers 7 bases. V lost 0 bases to trimming and J lost 6 bases; unmatched junction nucleotides: 12. This CDR3 region has 17 residues. Germline loops: CDR1 MGHRA, CDR2 YSYEKL. The CDR3 reads CASSQDLGAGRRDTQYF. CDR3 nucleotides: TGCGCCAGCAGCCAAGATCTCGGAGCGGGGAGGCGTGATACGCAGTATTTT.

This sequence joins TRBV11-2 and TRBJ2-5, with 7 bases aligning to TRBD2. Germline CDR1 and CDR2: SGHAT and FQNNGV. V was clipped by 10 bases and J by 0 bases; unmatched bases: 17. The CDR3 spans 17 residues. CDR3 sequence (DNA): TGTGCCACCCATACCCGAAATCTCGGGGGGTACCAAGAGACCCAGTACTTC. Protein: CATHTRNLGGYQETQYF.

The chain joins TRBV7-3 to TRBJ2-3, with D perhaps matching TRBD1 (5 bases). Germline loops: CDR1 SGHTA, CDR2 FQGTGA. The CDR3 runs to 13 residues. V dropped 3 bases and J dropped 4 bases, with 8 bases sitting between them. CDR3 sequence (DNA): TGTGCCAGCAGCTTTCAGGGCTCAGATACGCAGTATTTT. It specifies CASSFQGSDTQYF.

V is TRBV7-2 and J is TRBJ2-3; TRBD2 agrees at 8 bases. The CDR3 length is 15 residues. V lost 5 bases to trimming and J lost 11 bases; unmatched junction nucleotides: 15. CDR1 is SGHTA, CDR2 FQGNSA, per germline. CDR3 bases: TGTGCCAGCAGCCCGCCGGGACTAGATTTTTGGGGGCAGTATTTT. It specifies CASSPPGLDFWGQYF.

This clone was observed once. The chain employs TRBV23-1 and TRBJ2-5; 10 nucleotides agree with TRBD1. TRBV23-1 is recorded as an ORF, its role being uncertain. V shed 3 bases, J shed 0 bases, and the junction held 4 bases outside the gene matches. This CDR3 region has 16 residues. CDR3 loop: CASSHSGQGNQETQYF. The DNA of the CDR3 is TGCGCCAGCAGTCACTCGGGACAGGGGAACCAAGAGACCCAGTACTTC.

The chain links TRBV2 to TRBJ2-1; 11 nucleotides line up with TRBD2. Germline CDR1 SNHLY, CDR2 FYNNEI. The junction had 6 bases not matched to a gene; V was cut back by 6 bases and J by 5 bases. The CDR3 totals 15 residues. The CDR3 region has the DNA TGTGCCAGCAGGATGACTAGCGGGGCTAACAATGAGCAGTTCTTC. Protein: CASRMTSGANNEQFF.

V gene TRBV16 combines with J gene TRBJ1-2; 8 nucleotides align to TRBD1. The CDR3 is 13 residues long. Trimming cost V 0 bases and J 8 bases; bases outside gene matches: 2. Germline lookup yields CDR1 KGHSY and CDR2 FQNENV. The CDR3 loop reads CASSQSDRVGYTF. The CDR3 DNA reads as TGTGCCAGCAGCCAATCGGACAGGGTCGGCTACACCTTC.

The chain couples TRBV19 to TRBJ1-4; maybe TRBD1 (6 bases). The ends were cut back, 2 bases at V and 7 bases at J, with 11 bases in the middle. The V gene's germline CDR1 is LNHDA and CDR2 SQIVND (reference sequence). The CDR3 is 14 amino acids. Here the CDR3 reads CASSIYRVGEKLFF. CDR3 in DNA: TGTGCCAGTAGTATATACAGGGTCGGTGAAAAACTGTTTTTT.